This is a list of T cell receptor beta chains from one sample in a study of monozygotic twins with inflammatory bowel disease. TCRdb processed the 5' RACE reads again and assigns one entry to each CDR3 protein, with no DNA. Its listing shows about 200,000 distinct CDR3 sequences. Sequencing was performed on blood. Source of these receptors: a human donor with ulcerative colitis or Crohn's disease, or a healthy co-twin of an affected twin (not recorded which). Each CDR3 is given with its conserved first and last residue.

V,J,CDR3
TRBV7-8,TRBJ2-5,CASSLTEGWETQYF
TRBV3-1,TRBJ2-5,CASSQREETQYF
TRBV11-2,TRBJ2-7,CASSLVVGGGVSYEQYF
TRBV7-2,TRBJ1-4,CASSPQWGDEKLFF
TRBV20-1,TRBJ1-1,CSARGLVTAEAFF
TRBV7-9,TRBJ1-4,CASSPPSPSQNEKLFF
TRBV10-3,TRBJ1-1,CAISESLGSEAFF
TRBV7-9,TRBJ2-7,CASGREAYEQYF
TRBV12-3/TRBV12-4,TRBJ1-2,CASSSVFPLGQGGYGYTF
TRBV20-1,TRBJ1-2,CSDDQDYGYTF
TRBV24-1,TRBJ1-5,CATITPNNQPQHF
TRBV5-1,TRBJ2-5,CASSLESVQETQYF
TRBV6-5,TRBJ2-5,CASSTPGAETQYF
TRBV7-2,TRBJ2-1,CAGGRGGPGNEQFF
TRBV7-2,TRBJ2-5,CASVGGETQYF
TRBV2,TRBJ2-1,CASIRIRDRGYYNEQFF
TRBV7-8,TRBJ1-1,CASSSQGGNTEAFF
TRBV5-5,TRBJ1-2,CASSYDTNGYTF
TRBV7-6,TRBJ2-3,CASSSLPGSTDTQYF
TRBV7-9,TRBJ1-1,CASSLGRLPNTEAFF
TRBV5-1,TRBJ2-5,CASSLDSPGGETQYF
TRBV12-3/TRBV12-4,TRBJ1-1,CASSLQTANTEAFF
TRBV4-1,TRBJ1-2,CASSQPLPKDREGWGYTF
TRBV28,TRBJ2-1,CASSSKTYEQFF
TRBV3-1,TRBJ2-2,CASSQGQHTGELFF
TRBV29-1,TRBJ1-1,CSVVADQGAFF
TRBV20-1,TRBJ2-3,CSARPLGGGLVDTQYF
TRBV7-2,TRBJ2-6,CASSLIHRGANVLTF
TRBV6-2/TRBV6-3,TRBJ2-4,CASSLGTSGPIQYF
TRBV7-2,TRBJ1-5,CASSLSGSERGQPQHF
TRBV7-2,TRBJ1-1,CASSQLEDRQDSDF
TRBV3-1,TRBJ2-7,CASSQGTSGISYEQYF
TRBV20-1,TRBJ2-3,CSARSGTIIRTDTQYF
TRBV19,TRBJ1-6,CASSQGGGNYNSPLHF
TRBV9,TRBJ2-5,CASSVRQGVGETQYF
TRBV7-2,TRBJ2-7,CASSLSKRVYEQYF
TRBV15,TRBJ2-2,CATSRQASGELFF
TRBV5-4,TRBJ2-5,CASSVKTLQETQYF
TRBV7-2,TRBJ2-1,CASSFRRGESEQFF
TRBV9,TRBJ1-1,CASSVDGGWGTEAFF
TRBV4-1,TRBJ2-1,CASRTLAGGFNEQFF
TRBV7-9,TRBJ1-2,CASSELDYGYTF
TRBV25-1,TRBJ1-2,CASSARDRTKGYTF
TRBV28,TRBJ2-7,CASSLLGGVHEQYF
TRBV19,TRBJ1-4,CASRQGGANEKLFF
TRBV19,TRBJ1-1,CASSILTGTEAFF